These 22 T cell receptor beta chains came from one sample sequenced in a study of cytomegalovirus exposure and HLA in healthy donors. PCR was performed using 60 Vbeta and 13 Jbeta primers. The method was immunoSEQ multiplex PCR; TCRdb's version includes in-frame clones alone and lacks a portion of them. Its listing shows some 56,000 clones. The material sequenced was PBMCs. The receptors shown here come from a woman in her 30s in good health and CMV-seropositive.

This chain joins TRBV27 and TRBJ2-5, with 11 positions matching TRBD1. From germline, CDR1 is MNHEY and CDR2 SMNVEV (reference sequence). V shed 5 bases and J 5 bases; nucleotides not matched to a gene: 7. The CDR3 is made up of 15 amino acids. CDR3 loop: CASSTRTGGVETQYF. The CDR3 bases are TGTGCCAGCAGTACCCGGACAGGGGGCGTGGAGACCCAGTACTTC.

The chain couples TRBV10-3 to TRBJ1-2, with 7 positions matching TRBD1. Trimming took 3 bases from V and 4 from J; bases not matched to a gene: 5. Germline CDR1 is ENHRY and CDR2 is SYGVKD. There are 14 residues in the CDR3. CDR3 DNA: TGTGCCATCAGTGATCAGACAGGGTTCTATGGCTACACCTTC. Protein: CAISDQTGFYGYTF.

The chain links TRBV2 to TRBJ1-1; D perhaps matches TRBD1 (6 bases). This CDR3 comprises 15 residues. Trimming took off 8 bases at V and 8 bases at J, with 24 bases between the two ends. Germline-derived CDR1 and CDR2 are SNHLY and FYNNEI. CDR3 bases: TGTGCCAGCCCCCGACCACAGGGTCGGGCGGACGAAGCTTTCTTT. The encoded protein is CASPRPQGRADEAFF.

This chain joins TRBV19 and TRBJ2-1, with D possibly TRBD1 on 6 matching bases. The V and J ends lost 3 bases and 12 bases respectively, with 9 bases between them. The CDR3 consists of 11 residues. Germline V CDR1 and CDR2: LNHDA, SQIVND (reference sequence). The CDR3 loop reads CASSIRGTQFF. The CDR3 DNA reads as TGTGCCAGTAGTATCAGGGGTACGCAGTTCTTC. The full variable domain, with the rest looked up from reference TRBV19 and TRBJ2-1, is DGGITQSPKYLFRKEGQNVTLSCEQNLNHDAMYWYRQDPGQGLRLIYYSQIVNDFQKGDIAEGYSVSREKKESFPLTVTSAQKNPTAFYLCASSIRGTQFFGPGTRLTVL.

J is TRBJ2-7 and V is TRBV19, with no clear D. The V and J ends lost 6 bases and 0 bases respectively, with 9 bases between them. Looked up from germline, CDR1 is LNHDA and CDR2 is SQIVND (reference sequence). This CDR3 is 13 amino acids long. The DNA of the CDR3 is TGTGCCAGTAGACATCAGGACTCCTACGAGCAGTACTTC. It is translated as CASRHQDSYEQYF.

This chain joins TRBV30 and TRBJ2-7; 8 bases are a match to TRBD2. V shed 3 bases, J shed 5 bases, and the junction held 6 bases outside the gene matches. CDR1 is GTSNPN, CDR2 SVGIG, per germline (reference sequence). This CDR3 has 13 residues. The CDR3, as DNA: TGTGCCTGGAGAATTGGCGGGGGGAACGAGCAGTACTTC. Translated, it gives CAWRIGGGNEQYF.

This rearrangement joins TRBV19 to TRBJ2-1; 10 bases agree with TRBD2. This CDR3 has 16 amino acids. V shed 6 bases and J 0 bases; nucleotides not matched to a gene: 5. CDR1 and CDR2 from the germline V gene are LNHDA and SQIVND (reference sequence). CDR3 residues: CASRQTSGRSYNEQFF. In DNA, the CDR3 is TGTGCCAGTAGGCAGACTAGCGGGCGCTCCTACAATGAGCAGTTCTTC.

The chain is built from TRBV4-2 and TRBJ2-1; D remains ambiguous. The CDR3 totals 13 residues. V was cut by 0 bases and J by 5 bases, with 5 bases left in between. Germline CDR1 reads LGHNA; CDR2 reads YNFKEQ. DNA for the CDR3: TGTGCCAGCAGCCAAGATCTTAACAATGAGCAGTTCTTC. Amino acids: CASSQDLNNEQFF.

The chain joins TRBV29-1 to TRBJ1-3; TRBD1 matches at 8 bases. V was clipped by 6 bases and J by 0 bases; unmatched bases: 7. Looked up from germline, CDR1 is SQVTM and CDR2 is ANQGSEA. CDR3 length: 15 amino acids. The CDR3 nucleotides read TGCAGCGTCTGGGACAGGTCCCGCTCTGGAAACACCATATATTTT. The encoded protein is CSVWDRSRSGNTIYF. The complete variable domain, with remaining parts taken from reference TRBV29-1 and TRBJ1-3, reads SAVISQKPSRDICQRGTSLTIQCQVDSQVTMMFWYRQQPGQSLTLIATANQGSEATYESGFVIDKFPISRPNLTFSTLTVSNMSPEDSSIYLCSVWDRSRSGNTIYFGEGSWLTVV.

The chain employs TRBV4-1 and TRBJ2-7; D perhaps matches TRBD1 (5 bases). The germline V gene encodes CDR1 MGHRA and CDR2 YSYEKL. V was trimmed by 4 bases and J by 0 bases, leaving 7 bases between them. The CDR3 runs to 13 residues. CDR3 loop: CASSPDTSYEQYF. DNA for the CDR3: TGCGCCAGCAGCCCGGACACCTCCTACGAGCAGTACTTC.

The chain employs TRBV10-1 and TRBJ2-7; D is perhaps TRBD1 (6 bases). The CDR3 loop spans 16 amino acids. Germline assignment: CDR1 WNHNN and CDR2 SYGVQD (reference sequence). V was trimmed by 2 bases and J by 1 base, leaving 15 bases between them. The CDR3 loop is CASSERGGRGSYEQYF. The CDR3 bases are TGCGCCAGCAGTGAGAGAGGGGGACGGGGATCCTACGAGCAGTACTTC.

The CDR3 nucleotides are TGTGCCAGTCTAGATCCGGGGGGGCGCACAGATACGCAGTATTTT. Its protein product is CASLDPGGRTDTQYF. This sequence joins TRBV28 and TRBJ2-3, with TRBD2 identical over 8 bases. The ends lost 9 bases at V and 1 base at J; junction bases unmatched: 9. The V gene's germline CDR1 is MDHEN and CDR2 SYDVKM. This CDR3 comprises 15 residues.

This chain links TRBV11-2 with TRBJ1-2; possibly TRBD1 for D (6 bases). This CDR3 is 18 amino acids long. CDR1 and CDR2 (germline): SGHAT, FQNNGV. Trimming shortened V by 0 bases and J by 2 bases, and 19 bases separated the two germline ends. The CDR3 nucleotides read TGTGCCAGCAGCTTAGATCAATGGGGGGGGCAGGGGAACTATGGCTACACCTTC. It specifies CASSLDQWGGQGNYGYTF.

The rearrangement uses TRBV11-2 and TRBJ2-1, with D possibly matching TRBD2 (5 bases). V was clipped by 5 bases and J by 6 bases, with 11 bases between them. CDR1 is SGHAT and CDR2 is FQNNGV in the germline V gene. The CDR3 loop spans 13 amino acids. In DNA form, the CDR3 reads TGTGCCAGCAGCCCAAGCCGGGGCAATGAGCAGTTCTTC. Amino acid sequence: CASSPSRGNEQFF.

V gene TRBV18 combines with J gene TRBJ1-5; D remains ambiguous. V lost 3 bases and J lost 1, with 16 bases in between. Germline assignment: CDR1 KGHSH and CDR2 LQKENI. The CDR3 extends over 17 amino acids. CDR3 nucleotides: TGTGCCAGCTCACCCCACCCCCTCCGGGGAAGCAATCAGCCCCAGCATTTT. Encoded protein: CASSPHPLRGSNQPQHF.

The J gene is TRBJ2-7, the V gene TRBV29-1; 9 bases match TRBD1. V was pared by 6 bases and J by 0 bases, with 3 bases of the junction left unmatched. Germline values: CDR1 SQVTM, CDR2 ANQGSEA. CDR3 length: 13 amino acids. CDR3 residues: CSVRTGDSYEQYF. The CDR3 nucleotides are TGCAGCGTGCGGACAGGGGACTCCTACGAGCAGTACTTC.

This sequence joins TRBV19 and TRBJ2-7; D is perhaps TRBD2 (5 bases). This CDR3 region has 13 residues. V was pared by 3 bases and J by 2 bases, with 8 bases between. Germline assignment: CDR1 LNHDA and CDR2 SQIVND (reference sequence). The CDR3 nucleotides read TGTGCCAGTAGTATCGGGGATACCTACGAGCAGTACTTC. Amino acids: CASSIGDTYEQYF.

The V call is TRBV5-1, the J call TRBJ2-7; 7 positions match TRBD2. The CDR3 consists of 16 residues. J was trimmed by 3 bases and V by 0 bases; bases with no gene match: 9. CDR1 SGHRS and CDR2 YFSETQ come from the germline V gene. CDR3 in amino acids: CASSLAGASGYYEQYF. CDR3 DNA sequence: TGCGCCAGCAGCTTGGCCGGCGCTAGCGGATACTACGAGCAGTACTTC.

The V call is TRBV6-1, the J call TRBJ1-5; a possible D gene is TRBD1 (5 bases). Trimming cost V 0 bases and J 0 bases, with 15 bases left between them. Germline CDR1 is MNHNS and CDR2 is SASEGT. The CDR3 has 18 residues. The DNA for the CDR3 is TGTGCCAGCAGTGAAGCCACCTTCGGGGGTTATAGCAATCAGCCCCAGCATTTT. This encodes CASSEATFGGYSNQPQHF.

In regard to this clone: Other DNA sequences in the same sample also yield this CDR3. The rearrangement joins TRBV6-1 to TRBJ1-5, with a possible D match to TRBD1 (5 bases). V lost 4 bases to trimming and J lost 5 bases, with 12 bases between them. The CDR3 runs to 14 residues. Germline CDR1 is MNHNS and CDR2 is SASEGT. The CDR3 loop is CASSAQGGDQPQHF. The CDR3 bases are TGTGCCAGCAGTGCTCAGGGAGGTGATCAGCCCCAGCATTTT.

The V gene is TRBV5-6, the J gene TRBJ1-2, with 7 bases aligning to TRBD1. V was pared by 0 bases and J by 3 bases, with 5 bases of the junction left unmatched. This CDR3 spans 15 amino acids. From germline, CDR1 is SGHDT and CDR2 YYEEEE. CDR3 loop: CASSLGTGRDYGYTF. CDR3 sequence (DNA): TGTGCCAGCAGCTTGGGGACAGGTCGGGACTATGGCTACACCTTC.

J is TRBJ2-7 and V is TRBV5-1; weak D call: TRBD1 (6 bases). Germline CDR1 is SGHRS and CDR2 is YFSETQ. V was pared by 2 bases and J by 7 bases, with 13 bases between. The length of the CDR3 is 13 residues. The CDR3: CASSFNRDTEQYF. The CDR3 DNA reads as TGCGCCAGCAGCTTTAACAGGGACACAGAGCAGTACTTC.